Shown below are 18 T cell receptor beta chains from a single sample sequenced in a study of Ad26.COV2.S vaccination and SARS-CoV-2 variants. The treatment is: 15 to 20 received Ad26.COV2.S at low or high dose, single or two shots; roughly five received placebo; per-sample allocation not given. Specimens were obtained on day 63 following the first vaccine or placebo injection. Sequenced by immunoSEQ multiplex PCR; TCRdb stores in-frame clones only, minus some. This table has approximately 420,000 clones, approximately 90% appearing once. Here the sequenced sample was peripheral blood, taken in a trial of Ad26.COV2.S vaccine versus placebo. The source of these receptors is a person between 18 and 65 years old who received the Ad26.COV2.S COVID-19 vaccine or a placebo.

The CDR3 region has the DNA TGTGCCAGCAGTTTTTCCGGGGAGCTGTTTTTT. Amino acid sequence: CASSFSGELFF. The chain uses TRBV12-3 or TRBV12-4 and TRBJ2-2; the D is unclear. V lost 3 bases, J lost 6 bases, and 2 bases lay in between. This CDR3 has 11 residues.

With respect to this clone: Different DNA sequences within this sample yield the same CDR3. The chain combines TRBV19 with TRBJ2-7; tentatively, D is TRBD1 (6 bases). The CDR3 has 12 residues. Germline CDR1 LNHDA, CDR2 SQIVND (reference sequence). Trimming took 5 bases from V and 3 from J, leaving 8 bases between them. CDR3 protein: CASSPQGYEQYF. The CDR3, as DNA: TGTGCCAGTAGTCCACAGGGCTACGAGCAGTACTTC.

A few counts support this clone. The chain couples TRBV28 to TRBJ1-2; unclear D gene. CDR1 is MDHEN, CDR2 SYDVKM, per germline. This CDR3 has 14 amino acids. Between the trimmed V and J ends, which lost 1 base and 6 bases, there was a span of 12 bases. The CDR3 here is CASSLSAEPNGYTF. In DNA, the CDR3 is TGTGCCAGCAGTTTATCGGCTGAGCCTAATGGCTACACCTTC.

The CDR3 DNA sequence: TGCAGCGTCGACGGGATCGACCAAGAGACCCAGTACTTC. Translation gives CSVDGIDQETQYF. The gene calls are TRBV29-1 and TRBJ2-5, with a weak D call TRBD2 (5 bases). The V and J ends lost 6 bases and 0 bases respectively, with 11 bases between them. CDR1 is SQVTM and CDR2 is ANQGSEA in the germline V gene. This CDR3 spans 13 amino acids.

The rearrangement joins TRBV5-3 to TRBJ2-1; D ambiguous. TRBV5-3 belongs to the ORF category, with a function that is uncertain. This CDR3 comprises 22 residues. The V gene lost 4 bases and the J gene lost 0 bases, with 32 bases spanning the gap. For the CDR3, the DNA is TGTGCCAGAAGCCCCTTTCCAATCGGGCAGTATACATCAAAGAGCTCCTACAATGAGCAGTTCTTC. Translating gives CARSPFPIGQYTSKSSYNEQFF.

In this sample, this clone turned up a few times. This chain joins TRBV5-4 and TRBJ1-5; TRBD1 matches 9 bases. The CDR3 is 15 amino acids. V lost 3 bases, J lost 6 bases, and 7 bases stayed unmatched. Germline CDR1 and CDR2: SGHNT and YYREEE (reference sequence). The CDR3 region has the DNA TGTGCCAGCAGCTCACAGGGGGCGCGGGCTCAGCCCCAGCATTTT. The encoded protein is CASSSQGARAQPQHF.

The rearrangement uses TRBV6-6 and TRBJ2-7; TRBD1 or TRBD2 may be the D gene (5 bases each). Trimming pared 0 bases from V and 6 bases from J, leaving 18 bases between. Germline CDR1 is MNHNY and CDR2 is SVGAGI (reference sequence). The CDR3 totals 16 residues. CDR3: CASSYSKGQSGREQYF. The CDR3 DNA sequence: TGTGCCAGCAGTTACTCGAAGGGGCAATCGGGACGCGAGCAGTACTTC.

Notes on this clone: This CDR3 is also generated by other DNA sequences in the sample. This rearrangement joins TRBV28 to TRBJ2-7, with a possible D match to TRBD1 (5 bases). Germline-derived CDR1 and CDR2 are MDHEN and SYDVKM. The V end lost 3 bases, the J end lost 2 bases, and 8 bases lay between the germline ends. This CDR3 comprises 13 residues. CDR3 DNA: TGTGCCAGCAGTTTCCGCAGGGCCTACGAGCAGTACTTC. Protein sequence: CASSFRRAYEQYF.

This clone appeared once. The chain joins TRBV3-1 (or the pseudogene TRBV3-2) to TRBJ2-6; 9 bases match TRBD1. The CDR3 consists of 17 residues. The trim removed 5 bases at V and 0 bases at J, leaving 5 bases unmatched. CDR1 is LGHDT, CDR2 YNNKEL, per germline (reference sequence). The DNA of the CDR3 is TGTGCCAGCAGCTGGGGACAGGGAGACTCTGGGGCCAACGTCCTGACTTTC. It codes for CASSWGQGDSGANVLTF.

The chain couples TRBV10-2 to TRBJ2-3, with D perhaps TRBD1 or TRBD2 (6 bases each). In germline, CDR1 is WSHSY, CDR2 SAAADI. Trimming left V 6 bases short and J 2 bases short, with 12 bases between. CDR3 length equals 14 residues. CDR3 amino acids: CASRGGRITDTQYF. CDR3 nucleotide sequence: TGCGCCAGCAGGGGGGGCCGGATCACAGATACGCAGTATTTT.

The chain employs TRBV28 and TRBJ1-4; 7 nucleotides line up with TRBD1. Trimming removed 2 bases from V and 6 bases from J; junction bases left unmatched: 6. The CDR3 spans 15 residues. Looked up from germline, CDR1 is MDHEN and CDR2 is SYDVKM. The CDR3 DNA follows: TGTGCCAGCAGTTTAGCAGACAGGGAAGATGAAAAACTGTTTTTT. Its protein product is CASSLADREDEKLFF.

J is TRBJ2-7 and V is TRBV7-3; the match to TRBD1 covers 11 bases. The J segment lost 6 bases and the V segment lost 1 base, leaving 14 bases of the junction unmatched. The germline CDR1 and CDR2 sequences are SGHTA and FQGTGA. This CDR3 contains 18 residues. CDR3 sequence: CASSLIWSGQGVEGEQYF. CDR3 bases: TGTGCCAGCAGCTTAATCTGGTCGGGACAGGGGGTTGAGGGCGAGCAGTACTTC.

The rearrangement joins TRBV6-1 to TRBJ1-2; no clear D. The V end lost 1 base, the J end lost 1 base, and 7 bases lay between the germline ends. Germline assignment: CDR1 MNHNS and CDR2 SASEGT. This CDR3 spans 14 amino acids. CDR3 amino acids: CASSEVGGNYGYTF. In nucleotides, the CDR3 is TGTGCCAGCAGTGAAGTCGGCGGTAACTATGGCTACACCTTC.

V usage is TRBV7-2 and J usage is TRBJ2-1; D may be TRBD2 (5 bases). This CDR3 comprises 17 residues. Germline V gene lookup returns CDR1 SGHTA and CDR2 FQGNSA. V gave up 0 bases and J gave up 9 bases, with 21 bases separating them. The CDR3 protein is CASSLASSPDLSTEQFF. In DNA form, the CDR3 reads TGTGCCAGCAGCTTAGCGTCTAGCCCGGACTTGAGCACTGAGCAGTTCTTC.

The chain links TRBV14 to TRBJ2-3; 7 bases agree with TRBD2. The CDR3 extends over 16 amino acids. J gave up 4 bases and V 1 base, and 8 bases lay outside the gene matches. Germline CDR1 is SGHDN and CDR2 is FVKESK. CDR3 DNA sequence: TGTGCCAGCAGCCAAGCCACAGCGGGGATGTCAGATACGCAGTATTTT. Its protein product is CASSQATAGMSDTQYF.

The chain joins TRBV6-5 to TRBJ1-4, with a weak D call TRBD1 (6 bases). There are 16 residues in the CDR3. Trimming left V 4 bases short and J 1 base short, with 13 bases between. Germline V gene lookup returns CDR1 MNHEY and CDR2 SVGAGI. CDR3 DNA sequence: TGTGCCAGCAGTTCCCACTGGACAGAAACTAATGAAAAACTGTTTTTT. Residues: CASSSHWTETNEKLFF.

The chain links TRBV7-9 to TRBJ1-5; D is perhaps TRBD1 (5 bases). V gave up 5 bases and J gave up 6 bases, with 11 bases separating them. The CDR3 spans 13 residues. Germline loops: CDR1 SEHNR, CDR2 FQNEAQ (reference sequence). In nucleotides, the CDR3 is TGTGCCAGCAGCCCAGGTAGGGGTCAGCCCCAGCATTTT. Its protein product is CASSPGRGQPQHF.

V and J are TRBV7-2 and TRBJ1-4; D remains unclear. CDR3 size: 16 residues. Germline lookup yields CDR1 SGHTA and CDR2 FQGNSA. V lost 5 bases and J 5 bases, leaving 18 bases between the germline ends. CDR3 in amino acids: CASSPQRGSKNEKLFF. The CDR3 region has the DNA TGTGCCAGCAGCCCCCAGCGTGGATCTAAGAATGAAAAACTGTTTTTT.